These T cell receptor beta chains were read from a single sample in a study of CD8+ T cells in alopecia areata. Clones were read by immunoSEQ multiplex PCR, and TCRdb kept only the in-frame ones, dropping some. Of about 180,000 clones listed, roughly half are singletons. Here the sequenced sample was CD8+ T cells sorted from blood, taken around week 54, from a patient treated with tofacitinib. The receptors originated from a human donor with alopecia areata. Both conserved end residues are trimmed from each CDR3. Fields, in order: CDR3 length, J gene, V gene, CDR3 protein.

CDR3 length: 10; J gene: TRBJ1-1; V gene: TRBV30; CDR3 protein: AWNDRGAEAF
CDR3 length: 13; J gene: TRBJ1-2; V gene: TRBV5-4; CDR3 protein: ASSSPYAEDYGYT
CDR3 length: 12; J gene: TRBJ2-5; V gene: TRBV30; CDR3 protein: AWRGLARGETQY
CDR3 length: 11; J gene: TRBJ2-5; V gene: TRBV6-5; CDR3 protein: AEPTGVWETQY
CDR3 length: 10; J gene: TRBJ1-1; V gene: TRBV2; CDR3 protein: ASSYTADEAF
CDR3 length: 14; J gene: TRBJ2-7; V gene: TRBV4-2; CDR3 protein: ASSPAGGLAPYEQY
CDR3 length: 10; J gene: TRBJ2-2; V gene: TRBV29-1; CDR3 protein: SVTGPTGELF
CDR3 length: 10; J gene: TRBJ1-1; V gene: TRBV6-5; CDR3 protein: ASSSQGQEAF
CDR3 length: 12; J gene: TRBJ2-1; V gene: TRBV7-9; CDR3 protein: ASSLERTANEQF
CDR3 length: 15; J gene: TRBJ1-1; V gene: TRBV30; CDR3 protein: AWSVRESHRGNTEAF
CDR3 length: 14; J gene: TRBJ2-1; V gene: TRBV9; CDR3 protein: ASSVATGASGDEQF
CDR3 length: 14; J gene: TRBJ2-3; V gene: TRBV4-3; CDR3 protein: ASSQDLAGGPDTQY
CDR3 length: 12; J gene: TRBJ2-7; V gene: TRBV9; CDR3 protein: ASSFDRGPYEQY
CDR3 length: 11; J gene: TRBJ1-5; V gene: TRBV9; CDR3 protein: ASSVDSYQPQH
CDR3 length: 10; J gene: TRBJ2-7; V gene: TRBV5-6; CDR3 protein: ASSRAQYEQY
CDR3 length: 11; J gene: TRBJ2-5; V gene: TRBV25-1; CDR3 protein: ASSDDERETQY
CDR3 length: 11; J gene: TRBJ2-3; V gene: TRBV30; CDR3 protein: AWSPGLEATQY
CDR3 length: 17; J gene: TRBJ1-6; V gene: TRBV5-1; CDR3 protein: ASSLGWTEESSYNSPLH
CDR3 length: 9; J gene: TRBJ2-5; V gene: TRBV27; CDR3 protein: ASSWGETQY
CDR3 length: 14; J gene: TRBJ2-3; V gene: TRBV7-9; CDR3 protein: ASSLSSGGRTDTQY
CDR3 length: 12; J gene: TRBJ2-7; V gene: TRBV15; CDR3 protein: ATSRDHDSNEQY
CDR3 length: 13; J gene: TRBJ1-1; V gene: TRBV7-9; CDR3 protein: AGLHAGERHTEAF
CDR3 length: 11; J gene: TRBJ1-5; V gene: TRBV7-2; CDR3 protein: ASSQDRDQPQH
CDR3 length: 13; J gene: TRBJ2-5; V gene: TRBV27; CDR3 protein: ASSLASGGQETQY
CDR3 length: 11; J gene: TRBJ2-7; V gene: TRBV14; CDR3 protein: ASSQVQVHEQY
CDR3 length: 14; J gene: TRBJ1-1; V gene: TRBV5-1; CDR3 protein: ASSPMSREYNTEAF
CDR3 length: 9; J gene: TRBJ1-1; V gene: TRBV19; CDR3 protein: ASSILTEAF
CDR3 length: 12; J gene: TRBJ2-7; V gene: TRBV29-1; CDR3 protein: SVVGLLSSYEQY
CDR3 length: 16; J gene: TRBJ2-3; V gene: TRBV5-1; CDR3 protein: ASSSDLLAGGPEDTQY